This is a list of T cell receptor beta chains from one sample in a study of cytomegalovirus exposure and HLA in healthy donors. Libraries were prepared by immunoSEQ multiplex PCR; TCRdb keeps only in-frame clonotypes and omits some of them. Of 160,000 or so clones listed, 78% are singletons. The sequencing sample was made of PBMCs. The source of these receptors is a male donor in good health and CMV-seronegative. Both conserved end residues are part of each CDR3.

J gene: TRBJ1-2
CDR3 length: 14
V gene: TRBV4-2
CDR3 protein: CASSQADTAYGYTF

J gene: TRBJ1-4
CDR3 length: 15
V gene: TRBV25-1
CDR3 protein: CASSEFGGNREKLFF

J gene: TRBJ1-2
CDR3 length: 14
V gene: TRBV5-6
CDR3 protein: CASSLRTGGYGYTF

J gene: TRBJ1-1
CDR3 length: 14
V gene: TRBV7-9
CDR3 protein: CASSLDRINTEAFF

J gene: TRBJ1-1
CDR3 length: 13
V gene: TRBV7-9
CDR3 protein: CASTTTGDTEAFF

J gene: TRBJ1-2
CDR3 length: 12
V gene: TRBV6-5
CDR3 protein: CASRTGVYGYTF

J gene: TRBJ2-7
CDR3 length: 17
V gene: TRBV5-4
CDR3 protein: CASSLLTGGAHPYEQYF

J gene: TRBJ1-3
CDR3 length: 15
V gene: TRBV6-1
CDR3 protein: CASEAGGPSGNTIYF

J gene: TRBJ1-1
CDR3 length: 14
V gene: TRBV18
CDR3 protein: CASSPGGVGSEAFF

J gene: TRBJ2-3
CDR3 length: 12
V gene: TRBV5-1
CDR3 protein: CASSSFTDTQYF

J gene: TRBJ1-1
CDR3 length: 14
V gene: TRBV7-3
CDR3 protein: CASSFGGLYPEAFF

J gene: TRBJ2-2
CDR3 length: 14
V gene: TRBV6-5
CDR3 protein: CASRGTGLAGELFF

J gene: TRBJ1-2
CDR3 length: 13
V gene: TRBV7-9
CDR3 protein: CASSPGANYGYTF

J gene: TRBJ1-1
CDR3 length: 14
V gene: TRBV5-1
CDR3 protein: CASSLGQGFTEAFF

J gene: TRBJ2-7
CDR3 length: 15
V gene: TRBV15
CDR3 protein: CATSATSGRTYEQYF

J gene: TRBJ1-2
CDR3 length: 14
V gene: TRBV5-1
CDR3 protein: CASKTVGANYGYTF

J gene: TRBJ2-2
CDR3 length: 13
V gene: TRBV6-5
CDR3 protein: CASSRGQAGELFF

J gene: TRBJ2-7
CDR3 length: 14
V gene: TRBV7-9
CDR3 protein: CASSLVDRGYEQYF

J gene: TRBJ1-6
CDR3 length: 15
V gene: TRBV6-5
CDR3 protein: CASRRQGMDNSPLHF

J gene: TRBJ2-1
CDR3 length: 13
V gene: TRBV11-2
CDR3 protein: CASSFSGRNEQFF

J gene: TRBJ2-3
CDR3 length: 15
V gene: TRBV10-3
CDR3 protein: CAISESRLSTDTQYF

J gene: TRBJ2-1
CDR3 length: 18
V gene: TRBV28
CDR3 protein: CASSLFGLAASSYNEQFF

J gene: TRBJ2-7
CDR3 length: 16
V gene: TRBV7-2
CDR3 protein: CASSRTSGTGPKGQYF

J gene: TRBJ2-3
CDR3 length: 15
V gene: TRBV7-3
CDR3 protein: CASRSGGAGTDTQYF

J gene: TRBJ1-4
CDR3 length: 14
V gene: TRBV18
CDR3 protein: CASSPQSRNEKLFF

J gene: TRBJ2-2
CDR3 length: 14
V gene: TRBV7-2
CDR3 protein: CASSLFRDTGELFF

J gene: TRBJ1-1
CDR3 length: 13
V gene: TRBV5-1
CDR3 protein: CASSLDSQFEAFF

J gene: TRBJ1-5
CDR3 length: 14
V gene: TRBV19
CDR3 protein: CASSTGQVHQPQHF

J gene: TRBJ2-7
CDR3 length: 14
V gene: TRBV7-9
CDR3 protein: CASSRRDRGHEQYF

J gene: TRBJ2-1
CDR3 length: 15
V gene: TRBV15
CDR3 protein: CATSTPSHRGGEQFF